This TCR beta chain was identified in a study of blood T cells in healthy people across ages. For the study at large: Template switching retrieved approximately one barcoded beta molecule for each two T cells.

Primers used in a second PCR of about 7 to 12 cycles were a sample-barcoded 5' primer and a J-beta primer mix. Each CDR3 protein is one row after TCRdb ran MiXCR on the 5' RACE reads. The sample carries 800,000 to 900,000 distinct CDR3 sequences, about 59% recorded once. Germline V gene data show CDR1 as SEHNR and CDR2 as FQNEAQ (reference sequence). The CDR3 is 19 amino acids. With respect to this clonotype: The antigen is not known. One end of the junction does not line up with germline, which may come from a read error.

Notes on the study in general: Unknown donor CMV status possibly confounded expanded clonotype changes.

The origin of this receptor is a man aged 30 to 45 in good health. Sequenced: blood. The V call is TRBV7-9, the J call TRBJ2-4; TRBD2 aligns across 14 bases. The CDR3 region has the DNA TGTGCCGGCAGCTTAGATGCGGGACTAGCGGGGGCCGCCAAAAACATTCAGTACTTC. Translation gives CAGSLDAGLAGAAKNIQYF.